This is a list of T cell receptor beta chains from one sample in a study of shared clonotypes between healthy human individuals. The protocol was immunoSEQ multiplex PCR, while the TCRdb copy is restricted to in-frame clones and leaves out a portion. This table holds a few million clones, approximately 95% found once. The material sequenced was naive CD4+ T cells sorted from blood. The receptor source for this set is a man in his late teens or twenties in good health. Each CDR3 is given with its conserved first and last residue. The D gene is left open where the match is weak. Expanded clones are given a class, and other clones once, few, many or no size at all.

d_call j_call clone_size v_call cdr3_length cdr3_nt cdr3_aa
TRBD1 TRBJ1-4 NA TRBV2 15 TGTGCCAGCAGGGAACAGGGGATATCTAATGAAAAACTGTTTTTT CASREQGISNEKLFF
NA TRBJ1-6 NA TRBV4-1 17 TGCGCCAGCAGCCTAGAGACAGATAGCTCCTATAATTCACCCCTCCACTTT CASSLETDSSYNSPLHF
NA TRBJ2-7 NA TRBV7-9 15 TGTGCCAGCAGCTCCCGGGCAGGGCTTCACTACGAGCAGTACTTC CASSSRAGLHYEQYF
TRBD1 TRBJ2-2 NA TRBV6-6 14 TGTGCCATACAGGGACAGGGCCTTCCCGGGGAGCTGTTTTTT CAIQGQGLPGELFF
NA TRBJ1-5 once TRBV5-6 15 TGTGCCAGTCAAGCGGGGACCCTCCGGAATCAGCCCCAGCATTTT CASQAGTLRNQPQHF
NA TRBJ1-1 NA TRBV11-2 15 TGTGCCAGCAGCTTAGATCCGGGGGCGGACACTGAAGCTTTCTTT CASSLDPGADTEAFF
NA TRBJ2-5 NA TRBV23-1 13 TGCGCCAGCAGTCAATTAGGCCAAGAGACCCAGTACTTC CASSQLGQETQYF
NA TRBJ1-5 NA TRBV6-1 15 TGTGCCAGCAGTGAAAATTGGGCAGGTAATCAGCCCCAGCATTTT CASSENWAGNQPQHF
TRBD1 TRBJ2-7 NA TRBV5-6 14 TGTGCCAGCCACTTAGACAGGGGAGGCCACGAGCAGTACTTC CASHLDRGGHEQYF
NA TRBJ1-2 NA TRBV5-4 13 TGTGCCAGCAGTCCAGGGCCTTATGACGGCTACACCTTC CASSPGPYDGYTF
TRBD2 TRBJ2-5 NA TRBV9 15 TGTGCCAGCAGCCCCCGACTAGACGGGGGGGAGACCCAGTACTTC CASSPRLDGGETQYF
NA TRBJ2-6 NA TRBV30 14 TGTGCCTGGAGTCGGGACTCTGGGGCCAACGTCCTGACTTTC CAWSRDSGANVLTF
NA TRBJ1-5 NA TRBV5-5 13 TGTGCCAGCAGCTTAGGGGGACACCAGCCCCAGCATTTT CASSLGGHQPQHF
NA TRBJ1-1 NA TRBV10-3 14 TGTGCCATCACCCCCCGGGCCGGGGCATCTGAAGCTTTCTTT CAITPRAGASEAFF
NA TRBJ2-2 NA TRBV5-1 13 TGCGCCAGCAGCTTGGGGCAGGCCGGGGAGCTGTTTTTT CASSLGQAGELFF
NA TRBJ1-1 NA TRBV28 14 TGTGCCAGCAGTTTTCCCCCAGAAAACACTGAAGCTTTCTTT CASSFPPENTEAFF
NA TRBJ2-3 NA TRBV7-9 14 TGTGCCAGCAGCTTGGAGGGCTCCACAGATACGCAGTATTTT CASSLEGSTDTQYF
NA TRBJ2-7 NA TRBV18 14 TGTGCCAGCTCACCCCATTCCGGAATTGGGGAGCAGTACTTC CASSPHSGIGEQYF
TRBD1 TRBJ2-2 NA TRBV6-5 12 TGTGCCAGTGGACAGGGGGCCGGGGAGCTGTTTTTT CASGQGAGELFF
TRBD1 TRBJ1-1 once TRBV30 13 TGTGCCTGGAGCCGACAGGGAAGCACTGAAGCTTTCTTT CAWSRQGSTEAFF
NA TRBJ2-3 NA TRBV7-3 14 TGTGCCAGCAGCATAGGGACCAACACAGATACGCAGTATTTT CASSIGTNTDTQYF
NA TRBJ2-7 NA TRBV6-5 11 TGTGCCGTCGGGAGCCTGGGCGAGCAGTACTTC CAVGSLGEQYF
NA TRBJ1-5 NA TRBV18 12 TGTGCCAGCTCACCCCCCAATCAGCCCCAGCATTTT CASSPPNQPQHF
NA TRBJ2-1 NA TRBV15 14 TGTGCCACCAGCAGAGACGTGGCAGTAGTTGAGCAGTTCTTC CATSRDVAVVEQFF
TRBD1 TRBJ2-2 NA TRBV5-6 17 TGTGCCAGCAGCTTGGGGGACAGGGGGCAGAGCACCGGGGAGCTGTTTTTT CASSLGDRGQSTGELFF
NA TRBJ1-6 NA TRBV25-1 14 TGTGCCAGCAGTGTGCCCGGCCGTAATTCACCCCTCCACTTT CASSVPGRNSPLHF
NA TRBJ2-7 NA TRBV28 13 TGTGCCAGCAGTTTCGAGTTAGCCTACGAGCAGTACTTC CASSFELAYEQYF
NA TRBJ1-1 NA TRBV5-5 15 TGTGCCAGCAGCTTGTATGACGGGTTGAACACTGAAGCTTTCTTT CASSLYDGLNTEAFF
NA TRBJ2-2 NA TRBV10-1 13 TGCGCCAGCACTTTCGGCCCCACCGGGGAGCTGTTTTTT CASTFGPTGELFF
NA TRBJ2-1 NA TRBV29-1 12 TGCAGCGTTGAAGGTGGGGGTGCGGAGCAGTTCTTC CSVEGGGAEQFF
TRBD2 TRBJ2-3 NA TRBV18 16 TGTGCCAGCTCACGCGGACTAGCCACGACGGCAGATACGCAGTATTTT CASSRGLATTADTQYF
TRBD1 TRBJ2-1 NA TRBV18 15 TGTGCCAGCTCAGAAGCGACAGGGGGGCTATTAGAGCAGTTCTTC CASSEATGGLLEQFF
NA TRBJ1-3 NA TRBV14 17 TGTGCCAGCAGCCCTACCTTAGCCATTTGGGGCGGAAACACCATATATTTT CASSPTLAIWGGNTIYF
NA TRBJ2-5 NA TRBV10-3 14 TGTGCCATCAGTGAGAGGAGGGATGGAGAGACCCAGTACTTC CAISERRDGETQYF
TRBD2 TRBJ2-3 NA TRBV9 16 TGTGCCAGCAGCGTCACGGGACTAGCGGGCGCAGATACGCAGTATTTT CASSVTGLAGADTQYF
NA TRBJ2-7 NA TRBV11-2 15 TGTGCCAGCAGCTTACAGGGGCTGGTGGCCGACGAGCAGTACTTC CASSLQGLVADEQYF
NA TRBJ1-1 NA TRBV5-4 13 TGTGCCAGCAGCTTGGGAAAGGGGGGGATGGCTTTCTTT CASSLGKGGMAFF
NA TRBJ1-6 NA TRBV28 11 TGTGCCAGCAGAGGGGATTCACCCCTCCACTTT CASRGDSPLHF
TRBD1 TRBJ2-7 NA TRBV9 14 TGTGCCAGCAGCGGACAGGGGGCTAATTACGAGCAGTACTTC CASSGQGANYEQYF
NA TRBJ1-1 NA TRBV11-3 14 TGTGCCAGCAGCATGGGACATCCGAACACTGAAGCTTTCTTT CASSMGHPNTEAFF
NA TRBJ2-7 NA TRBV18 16 TGTGCCAGCTCACACCGGGACTCTCCTCCGGGGTACGAGCAGTACTTC CASSHRDSPPGYEQYF
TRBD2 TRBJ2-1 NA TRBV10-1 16 TGCGCCAGCAGTGAGCTTGGGGCGGGAGGGCCGAATGAGCAGTTCTTC CASSELGAGGPNEQFF
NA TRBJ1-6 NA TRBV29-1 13 TGCAGCGTTGGTGGACATGATAATTCACCCCTCCACTTT CSVGGHDNSPLHF
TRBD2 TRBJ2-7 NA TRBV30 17 TGTGCCTGGAGATCCCTAGCGGGGACTTCCCGCTCCTACGAGCAGTACTTC CAWRSLAGTSRSYEQYF
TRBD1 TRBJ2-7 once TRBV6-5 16 TGTGCCAGCAGTTATCTGGGACAGGGTGATAAGTACGAGCAGTACTTC CASSYLGQGDKYEQYF
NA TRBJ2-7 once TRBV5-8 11 TGTGCCAGCAGCTTCCTTCGCGAGCAGTACTTC CASSFLREQYF
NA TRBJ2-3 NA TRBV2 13 TGTGCCAGCAGTTTGCAAAGCACAGATACGCAGTATTTT CASSLQSTDTQYF
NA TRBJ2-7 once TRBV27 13 TGTGCCAGCAGTTACAGGGTAGACTACGAGCAGTACTTC CASSYRVDYEQYF
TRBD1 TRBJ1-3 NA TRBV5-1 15 TGCGCCAGCAGCGCTGGGACAGCTTCTGGAAACACCATATATTTT CASSAGTASGNTIYF
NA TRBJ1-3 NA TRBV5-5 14 TGTGCCAGCAGCCCCTTGAGCTCTGGAAACACCATATATTTT CASSPLSSGNTIYF
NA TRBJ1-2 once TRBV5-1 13 TGCGCCAGCAGCCGGACGGGGGACTATGGCTACACCTTC CASSRTGDYGYTF
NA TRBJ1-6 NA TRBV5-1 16 TGCGCCAGCAGCCTGGGACCTATCTCCCAAAATTCACCCCTCCACTTT CASSLGPISQNSPLHF
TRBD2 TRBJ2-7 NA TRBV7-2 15 TGTGCCAGCAGCCTAGCGGACTTAGTCTTGGCGGAGCAGTACTTC CASSLADLVLAEQYF
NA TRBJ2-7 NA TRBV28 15 TGTGCCAGCCACTTGGGAGGGGGTGGAATGGGCGAGCAGTACTTC CASHLGGGGMGEQYF
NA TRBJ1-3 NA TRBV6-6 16 TGTGCCAGCAGTTCCCCGGGTCGTCTCTCTGGAAACACCATATATTTT CASSSPGRLSGNTIYF
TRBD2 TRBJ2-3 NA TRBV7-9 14 TGTGCCAGCAGCTCTAGACTAGCACCCGATACGCAGTATTTT CASSSRLAPDTQYF
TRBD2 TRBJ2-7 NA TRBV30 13 TGTGCCTGGAGTGTACGGGAGGGCTCCGAGCAGTACTTC CAWSVREGSEQYF
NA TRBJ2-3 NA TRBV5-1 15 TGCGCCAGCAGCAACGGGGGCCAGAGCACAGATACGCAGTATTTT CASSNGGQSTDTQYF